This TCR beta chain was sequenced in a study of shared clonotypes between healthy human individuals. Germline CDR1 MNHEY, CDR2 SVGAGI. The ends lost 6 bases at V and 6 bases at J; junction bases unmatched: 9. The CDR3 length is 15 residues. Replicate PCRs from sorted subsets contained roughly 190 ng DNA, which is approximately 30,000 T cell genomes. How the authors handled the data: Junction-only immunoSEQ sequences carried no quality scores, so filtering differed. Data came from immunoSEQ multiplex PCR; TCRdb stores just in-frame clones and leaves some out. V, J and clone size derive from that table, while D and trimming were established from the DNA sequence. Found here are roughly 2.4 million clones, approximately 94% of them singletons; the top ten hold approximately 0.13%. Findings and limits, study-wide: Clonotype sharing across several donors was observed for about 4.8% of naive CD4 clonotypes.

For this clone: Its antigen remains unidentified.

The material sequenced was naive CD4+ T cells sorted from blood. Subset defined: CD45RA+ positively selected. The V and J genes are TRBV6-5 and TRBJ2-5; 11 bases fit TRBD1. The receptor was derived from a man in his late teens or twenties in good health. The CDR3 region is CASSSGTGGLQTQYF. The CDR3 nucleotides read TGTGCCAGCAGCTCCGGGACAGGGGGTTTGCAGACCCAGTACTTC.